These 17 T cell receptor beta chains came from one sample sequenced in a study of blood T cell repertoires in COVID-19. The assay was immunoSEQ multiplex PCR, and TCRdb's table has in-frame clones only and misses some. The sample lists around 250,000 clones, 85% occurring once. The sequencing input was peripheral blood. These receptors all stem from a man aged 50-60 years with active or convalescent COVID-19.

V gene TRBV2 combines with J gene TRBJ2-1; D perhaps matches TRBD2 (6 bases). V lost 8 bases, J lost 0 bases, and 11 bases lay in between. From germline, CDR1 is SNHLY and CDR2 FYNNEI. This CDR3 contains 14 residues. This CDR3 reads CASGDSSSYNEQFF. Here the CDR3 DNA reads TGTGCCAGCGGGGACTCAAGCTCCTACAATGAGCAGTTCTTC.

With regard to this clone: At one boundary the junction diverges from the germline segment, which might be a read error. The chain joins TRBV3-1 (or the pseudogene TRBV3-2) to TRBJ1-2; D possibly corresponds to TRBD1 (6 bases). The CDR3 is 14 residues long. The V gene's germline CDR1 is LGHDT and CDR2 YNNKEL (reference sequence). The CDR3 DNA is TGTGCCAGCAACCAAGGGGGGGGACCCTATGGCTACACCTTC. Protein sequence: CASNQGGGPYGYTF.

This chain links TRBV5-6 with TRBJ2-2; D is perhaps TRBD2 (6 bases). Germline CDR1 and CDR2: SGHDT and YYEEEE. Deletions cut 4 bases from V and 4 bases from J, with 11 bases between. The CDR3 is 14 amino acids. CDR3 protein: CASSRDFSTGELFF. The CDR3 nucleotides read TGTGCCAGCAGCCGGGACTTTAGCACCGGGGAGCTGTTTTTT.

This clone was counted only a few times. This sample includes further DNA sequences coding for the same CDR3. V usage is TRBV5-1 and J usage is TRBJ1-2; the D gene is possibly TRBD1 (5 bases). Germline-derived CDR1 and CDR2 are SGHRS and YFSETQ. This CDR3 has 14 amino acids. Between the trimmed V and J ends, which lost 1 base and 2 bases, there was a span of 9 bases. CDR3 bases: TGCGCCAGCAGCTTGTCTCCAGGGAACTATGGCTACACCTTC. Protein: CASSLSPGNYGYTF.

The table lists this clone with a few counts. The V and J genes are TRBV19 and TRBJ1-5; D gene uncertain. Trimming left V 9 bases short and J 0 bases short, with 18 bases between. The CDR3 runs to 16 residues. Germline-derived CDR1 and CDR2 are LNHDA and SQIVND (reference sequence). CDR3 sequence (DNA): TGTGCCAGCAGCCAACCCGGGGTATATAGCAATCAGCCCCAGCATTTT. Amino acid sequence: CASSQPGVYSNQPQHF.

J is TRBJ2-3 and V is TRBV20-1; 8 nucleotides align to TRBD1. J gave up 2 bases and V 3 bases, and 7 bases lay outside the gene matches. Germline CDR1 is DFQATT and CDR2 is SNEGSKA (reference sequence). This CDR3 is built from 15 residues. CDR3 nucleotide sequence: TGCAGTGCTAGTATTCGGACAGGGTACACAGATACGCAGTATTTT. Translated, it gives CSASIRTGYTDTQYF.

This chain uses TRBV2 with TRBJ1-5; weak D call: TRBD1 (5 bases). V was shortened by 4 bases and J by 1 base, with 11 bases between the two germline ends. Germline lookup yields CDR1 SNHLY and CDR2 FYNNEI. The CDR3 runs 15 residues. CDR3: CASSGRAGSNQPQHF. The CDR3 nucleotides are TGTGCCAGCAGTGGACGGGCAGGGAGCAATCAGCCCCAGCATTTT.

The rearrangement uses TRBV19 and TRBJ2-7; D is undetermined. V shed 3 bases and J shed 0 bases, with 9 bases lying between them. The CDR3 length is 14 residues. The germline gives CDR1 LNHDA, CDR2 SQIVND (reference sequence). CDR3 in DNA: TGTGCCAGTAGTATTGCTAGTGCCTCCTACGAGCAGTACTTC. Protein sequence: CASSIASASYEQYF.

This chain links TRBV6-7 with TRBJ2-4; D might be TRBD1 (5 bases). Being an ORF, TRBV6-7 has a function that is uncertain. The length of the CDR3 is 16 residues. V shed 7 bases and J shed 0 bases, with 16 bases lying between them. This CDR3 is CASTKTVLKAKNIQYF. The CDR3 DNA follows: TGTGCCAGCACCAAGACAGTTCTTAAAGCCAAAAACATTCAGTACTTC.

The chain combines TRBV10-2 with TRBJ2-7, with 8 bases aligning to TRBD1. Trimming cost V 3 bases and J 2 bases; bases outside gene matches: 3. This CDR3 spans 14 amino acids. Germline V CDR1 and CDR2: WSHSY, SAAADI. CDR3 amino acids: CASSDGQGPYEQYF. In DNA form, the CDR3 reads TGCGCCAGCAGTGACGGACAGGGTCCCTACGAGCAGTACTTC.

This chain connects TRBV5-1 to TRBJ2-3; D remains ambiguous. Germline CDR1 reads SGHRS; CDR2 reads YFSETQ. Trimming took 2 bases from V and 6 from J, leaving 10 bases between them. The CDR3 runs 13 residues. In nucleotides, the CDR3 is TGCGCCAGCAGCTTCCAAGCCTCGGATACGCAGTATTTT. Its translation is CASSFQASDTQYF.

In its sample, this clone was seen once. V and J are TRBV9 and TRBJ2-1; 12 positions agree with TRBD2. This CDR3 has 18 amino acids. The junction had 13 bases not matched to a gene; V was cut back by 0 bases and J by 9 bases. Germline-derived CDR1 and CDR2 are SGDLS and YYNGEE. As DNA, the CDR3 is TGTGCCAGCAGCGTAGAGCCTAGCGGGAGGGCCTCTTTAGTTGAGCAGTTCTTC. It codes for CASSVEPSGRASLVEQFF.

The chain couples TRBV28 to TRBJ1-2, with D unresolved. Germline CDR1 reads MDHEN; CDR2 reads SYDVKM. The CDR3 contains 12 residues. Between the trimmed V and J ends, which lost 2 bases and 4 bases, there was a span of 5 bases. The CDR3 DNA sequence: TGTGCCAGCAGTTTAGGCACCTATGGCTACACCTTC. It specifies CASSLGTYGYTF.

In this sample, this clone turned up many times. The chain employs TRBV28 and TRBJ2-7; a possible D gene is TRBD1 (5 bases). The V gene's germline CDR1 is MDHEN and CDR2 SYDVKM. CDR3 length equals 14 residues. Trimming pared 0 bases from V and 5 bases from J, leaving 11 bases between. Written as DNA, the CDR3 is TGTGCCAGCAGTTTATGGTCAGGGATGGACGAGCAGTACTTC. This sequence encodes CASSLWSGMDEQYF.

V and J are TRBV29-1 and TRBJ2-2; 7 nucleotides agree with TRBD2. The germline gives CDR1 SQVTM, CDR2 ANQGSEA. The length of the CDR3 is 21 residues. V lost 6 bases to trimming and J lost 0 bases; unmatched junction nucleotides: 25. The CDR3 DNA is TGCAGCGTCCTCCAGCGCCGGGGAACGGGAGGCACCCTCGCGAACACCGGGGAGCTGTTTTTT. It yields the protein CSVLQRRGTGGTLANTGELFF.

The chain uses TRBV5-1 and TRBJ2-3; D gene ambiguous. The CDR3 contains 15 residues. Germline-derived CDR1 and CDR2 are SGHRS and YFSETQ. The germline V and J ends were trimmed by 4 bases and 0 bases, with 12 bases remaining between them. The CDR3, as DNA: TGCGCCAGCAGCGCGAGGTCGGTTAGCACAGATACGCAGTATTTT. Residues: CASSARSVSTDTQYF.

The chain couples TRBV3-1 (or the pseudogene TRBV3-2) to TRBJ2-7; 7 bases agree with TRBD2. With 3 bases clipped from V and 6 bases from J, the junction kept 14 bases outside the gene matches. Germline V lookup: CDR1 LGHDT, CDR2 YNNKEL (reference sequence). The CDR3 is made up of 16 amino acids. CDR3 sequence: CASSHNPRDYPAEQYF. In DNA form, the CDR3 reads TGTGCCAGCAGCCACAACCCCCGGGACTACCCCGCCGAGCAGTACTTC.